Listed below are T cell receptor beta chains from one sample, sequenced in a study of patients and donors after allogeneic stem cell transplantation. TCRdb re-called the RT-PCR reads with MiXCR, one entry per CDR3 protein. This sample has 410,000 or so distinct CDR3 sequences, with 16% found just once. The specimen was blood, either unsorted or a sorted T cell fraction (not recorded which). The receptors come from a human donor who was either an allogeneic HSCT recipient or a stem cell or donor lymphocyte infusion donor (not recorded which). It is not recorded whose cells these are; they may come from a transplant donor. Both conserved end residues are part of each CDR3. The D gene is left open where the match is weak. The size of a clone is reported for some rows only, either as once, few or many, or as a class for expanded clones.

.,TRBJ2-7,few,TRBV28,CASSFDFGQSSYEQYF,TGTGCCAGCAGTTTCGATTTCGGACAGAGCTCCTACGAGCAGTACTTC
.,TRBJ1-1,.,TRBV5-1,CASSYTQGENTEAFF,TGCGCCAGCAGCTATACTCAAGGGGAGAACACTGAAGCTTTCTTT
TRBD2,TRBJ2-5,few,TRBV2,CATLFLAGRETQYF,TGTGCCACCTTATTTCTAGCGGGGAGGGAGACCCAGTACTTC
.,TRBJ2-7,many,TRBV7-9,CASVDVGVGEQYF,TGTGCCAGCGTAGACGTCGGAGTAGGAGAGCAGTACTTC
TRBD1,TRBJ1-1,few,TRBV9,CASSGPGQGVTEAFF,TGTGCCAGCAGCGGACCGGGACAGGGGGTCACTGAAGCTTTCTTT
.,TRBJ1-1,few,TRBV9,CASSVSTGTTEAFF,TGTGCCAGCAGCGTCTCGACCGGGACAACCGAAGCTTTCTTT
TRBD1,TRBJ1-6,few,TRBV11-2,CASSDARPGGTSSPLHF,TGTGCCAGCAGCGACGCCCGGCCAGGGGGGACGAGCTCACCCCTCCACTTT
.,TRBJ1-5,.,TRBV4-3,CASSQEGGGNHPQHF,TGCGCCAGCAGCCAAGAAGGCGGGGGCAATCACCCCCAGCATTTT
.,TRBJ1-2,.,TRBV6-1,CASSPVNYGYTF,TGTGCCAGCAGTCCGGTTAACTATGGCTACACCTTC
.,TRBJ2-3,.,TRBV20-1,CSARWELTDTQYF,TGCAGTGCTAGGTGGGAGCTCACAGATACGCAGTATTTT
.,TRBJ2-3,.,TRBV20-1,CSARAEADTQYF,TGCAGTGCTAGAGCGGAGGCAGATACGCAGTATTTT
.,TRBJ2-7,few,TRBV9,CASSVAGGVAYEQYF,TGTGCCAGCAGCGTAGCGGGCGGGGTCGCCTACGAGCAGTACTTC
.,TRBJ2-1,.,TRBV7-9,CASSPLIREQFF,TGTGCCAGCAGCCCTCTAATTCGTGAGCAGTTCTTC
TRBD2,TRBJ2-3,few,TRBV10-3,CAISGQRGLDTQYF,TGTGCCATCAGTGGACAGCGGGGGCTGGATACGCAGTATTTT
TRBD1,TRBJ2-1,few,TRBV7-9,CASSIGQGARNEQFF,TGTGCCAGCAGCATTGGACAGGGGGCAAGGAATGAGCAGTTCTTC
.,TRBJ2-7,.,TRBV7-6,CASSLESRTYEQYF,TGTGCCAGCAGCTTAGAAAGTAGGACCTACGAGCAGTACTTC
.,TRBJ1-6,few,TRBV7-2,CASSLSSYNSPLHF,TGTGCCAGCAGCTTGAGCTCCTATAATTCACCCCTCCACTTT
.,TRBJ2-2,few,TRBV4-2,CASSHPPVAGAFTGELFF,TGTGCCAGCAGCCATCCCCCCGTTGCGGGGGCCTTCACCGGGGAGCTGTTTTTT
TRBD2,TRBJ2-1,.,TRBV2,CASSLHPPGTSGSNEQFF,TGTGCCAGCAGCCTTCACCCCCCGGGGACTAGCGGGAGCAATGAGCAGTTCTTC
.,TRBJ2-2,many,TRBV19,CASSIGAQNTGELFF,TGTGCCAGTAGTATTGGGGCGCAAAACACCGGGGAGCTGTTTTTT
TRBD2,TRBJ2-2,once,TRBV7-8,CASSYGASGRVSGELFF,TGTGCCAGCAGCTATGGGGCTAGCGGGAGGGTGAGCGGGGAGCTGTTTTTT
.,TRBJ2-5,.,TRBV7-3,CASFGRAVKETQYF,TGTGCCAGCTTTGGGCGGGCCGTTAAAGAGACCCAGTACTTC
.,TRBJ2-5,.,TRBV9,CASSVKGGGLETQYF,TGTGCCAGCAGCGTAAAGGGCGGGGGCCTGGAGACCCAGTACTTC
.,TRBJ2-5,few,TRBV20-1,CSVLGEASVQETQYF,TGCAGTGTATTAGGAGAGGCTAGCGTCCAAGAGACCCAGTACTTC
.,TRBJ1-2,few,TRBV29-1,CSVEGGSAGVYGYTF,TGCAGCGTTGAGGGAGGGAGTGCAGGGGTTTATGGCTACACCTTC
.,TRBJ1-5,few,TRBV28,CASSLGGRNQPQHF,TGTGCCAGCAGTTTAGGGGGGCGCAATCAGCCCCAGCATTTT
TRBD1,TRBJ2-3,.,TRBV12-3/TRBV12-4,CASKQGVTSTDTQYF,TGTGCCAGCAAACAGGGGGTAACTAGCACAGATACGCAGTATTTT
TRBD1,TRBJ1-2,.,TRBV7-3,CASGPGQGYGYTF,TGTGCCAGCGGACCCGGACAGGGGTATGGCTACACCTTC
TRBD1,TRBJ1-2,.,TRBV5-1,CASSFRQGGDYGYTF,TGCGCCAGCAGCTTTCGACAGGGCGGGGACTATGGCTACACCTTC
TRBD1,TRBJ1-4,.,TRBV6-1,CASSPAGRGPEKLFF,TGTGCCAGCAGCCCCGCGGGCAGGGGGCCTGAAAAACTGTTTTTT
TRBD2,TRBJ2-7,.,TRBV20-1,CSARGGLAGFSYEQYF,TGCAGTGCTAGGGGGGGACTAGCGGGGTTCTCCTACGAGCAGTACTTC
.,TRBJ2-1,.,TRBV4-2,CASSQGRKLTYNEQFF,TGTGCCAGCAGCCAAGGACGCAAGTTAACCTACAATGAGCAGTTCTTC
TRBD1,TRBJ1-1,few,TRBV10-3,CAISELGQANTEAFF,TGTGCCATCAGTGAGCTCGGACAGGCGAACACTGAAGCTTTCTTT
.,TRBJ2-6,few,TRBV6-2/TRBV6-3,CASREVGSGANVLTF,TGTGCCAGCAGGGAAGTTGGCTCTGGGGCCAACGTCCTGACTTTC
.,TRBJ2-5,.,TRBV5-1,CASSYIPDLETQYF,TGCGCCAGCAGCTATATACCCGACTTGGAGACCCAGTACTTC
.,TRBJ2-2,many,TRBV27,CASSLSMAGELFF,TGTGCCAGCAGTTTATCGATGGCCGGGGAGCTGTTTTTT
TRBD1,TRBJ1-2,.,TRBV10-3,CAISEQGRDGYTF,TGTGCCATCAGTGAACAGGGGAGGGATGGCTACACCTTC
TRBD1,TRBJ1-5,few,TRBV19,CASRTTGGKDQPQHF,TGTGCCAGTAGGACGACAGGGGGAAAGGATCAGCCCCAGCATTTT
.,TRBJ2-7,.,TRBV6-2/TRBV6-3,CASSYKGPGYEQYF,TGTGCCAGCAGTTACAAGGGACCAGGCTACGAGCAGTACTTC
TRBD1,TRBJ2-2,few,TRBV10-3,CAISATGGSGELFF,TGTGCCATCAGCGCGACAGGGGGCAGCGGGGAGCTGTTTTTT
.,TRBJ2-2,.,TRBV10-3,CAISASGLPSGQGNGELFF,TGTGCCATCAGTGCCTCGGGGCTTCCCTCGGGGCAGGGAAACGGGGAGCTGTTTTTT
.,TRBJ2-1,.,TRBV20-1,CSARVLKGKGSSYNEQFF,TGCAGTGCTAGAGTGCTTAAGGGAAAGGGGAGCTCCTACAATGAGCAGTTCTTC
TRBD1,TRBJ2-5,few,TRBV30,CACRGRIQETQYF,TGTGCCTGCAGGGGGCGGATACAAGAGACCCAGTACTTC
TRBD1,TRBJ1-5,.,TRBV6-2/TRBV6-3,CASSSRGQGVSQPQHF,TGTGCCAGCAGTTCAAGGGGACAGGGGGTTTCTCAGCCCCAGCATTTT
.,TRBJ2-2,.,TRBV30,CAWRRDITGELFF,TGTGCCTGGCGTCGAGATATCACCGGGGAGCTGTTTTTT
.,TRBJ2-2,.,TRBV9,CASSVGYGELFF,TGTGCCAGCAGCGTAGGTTACGGGGAGCTGTTTTTT
TRBD1,TRBJ1-5,many,TRBV5-6,CASSYRGSNQPQHF,TGTGCCAGCAGCTACAGGGGTAGCAATCAGCCCCAGCATTTT
.,TRBJ2-7,.,TRBV6-1,CASLSFASYEQYF,TGTGCCAGCTTGTCATTCGCCTCCTACGAGCAGTACTTC
.,TRBJ2-1,few,TRBV15,CATSRGGTVSSEQFF,TGTGCCACCAGCAGAGGGGGGACGGTATCGTCTGAGCAGTTCTTC
.,TRBJ1-2,many,TRBV4-3,CASSQEGTDKDGYTF,TGCGCCAGCAGCCAAGAAGGAACAGACAAGGATGGCTACACCTTC
.,TRBJ2-7,few,TRBV20-1,CSARVIRDLSYEQYF,TGCAGTGCTAGAGTCATAAGAGATTTGTCCTACGAGCAGTACTTC
.,TRBJ1-1,few,TRBV20-1,CSARDPGGGTEAFF,TGCAGTGCTAGAGATCCGGGCGGCGGAACTGAAGCTTTCTTT
.,TRBJ1-4,few,TRBV5-1,CASSLARPNEKLFF,TGCGCCAGCAGCTTGGCAAGACCCAATGAAAAACTGTTTTTT
.,TRBJ1-6,.,TRBV27,CASSSGSYNSPLHF,TGTGCCAGCAGTTCAGGGTCCTATAATTCACCCCTCCACTTT